This T cell receptor (beta chain) stems from a study of cytomegalovirus exposure and HLA in healthy donors. Details on this clone: Its antigen is unidentified.

Study results and caveats: With high specificity and sensitivity, the classifier reportedly diagnosed cytomegalovirus status. Most TCR sequences were uncommon, yet certain public TCRs appeared in many donors.

The CDR3 is 16 residues long. In germline, CDR1 is SEHNR, CDR2 FQNEAQ (reference sequence). V lost 4 bases and J lost 5, with 17 bases in between. Primers included in the PCR were 60 Vbeta and 13 Jbeta primers. The assay was immunoSEQ multiplex PCR, and TCRdb's table has in-frame clones only and misses some. The data show about 130,000 clones, around 80% seen once. This receptor was identified in a woman in her forties in good health and CMV-seronegative. Material: PBMCs. The chain uses TRBV7-9 and TRBJ2-2; D may be TRBD2 (7 bases). CDR3 nucleotide sequence: TGTGCCAGCAGCTCGGGGGGCGCGCTCGGAACCGGGGAGCTGTTTTTT. Translated: CASSSGGALGTGELFF. The full variable domain, its missing parts supplied by reference TRBV7-9 and TRBJ2-2, is DTGVSQNPRHKITKRGQNVTFRCDPISEHNRLYWYRQTLGQGPEFLTYFQNEAQLEKSRLLSDRFSAERPKGSFSTLEIQRTEQGDSAMYLCASSSGGALGTGELFFGEGSRLTVL.